This is a list of T cell receptor beta chains from one sample in a study of T-cell reconstitution after alpha-beta-depleted transplantation in children. TCRdb analysed the PCR reads with MiXCR anew, one entry per CDR3 protein. The sample comprises about 400,000 distinct CDR3 sequences, roughly 13% of which are singletons, and around 4.5% rests with the top ten. The sequences come from PBMCs, collected from the stem cell graft. The receptors were gathered from a human donor who donated a stem cell graft to a child with Fanconi anemia. The conserved cysteine and the conserved F or W are not part of the CDR3 here. Not all rows give a size; the values are once, few, many and, for expanded clones, a class.

CDR3 length: 13
clone size: .
J gene: TRBJ1-6
V gene: TRBV18
CDR3 protein: ASSPSGTGWSPLH

CDR3 length: 12
clone size: .
J gene: TRBJ2-7
V gene: TRBV9
CDR3 protein: ASSSDGGRNEQY

CDR3 length: 11
clone size: few
J gene: TRBJ2-1
V gene: TRBV15
CDR3 protein: ATSWRTYNEQF

CDR3 length: 12
clone size: few
J gene: TRBJ1-1
V gene: TRBV19
CDR3 protein: ASRGAGTGTEAF

CDR3 length: 13
clone size: few
J gene: TRBJ2-6
V gene: TRBV20-1
CDR3 protein: SASGWTSGANVLT

CDR3 length: 11
clone size: many
J gene: TRBJ1-2
V gene: TRBV9
CDR3 protein: ASSVSQNYGYT

CDR3 length: 10
clone size: few
J gene: TRBJ2-5
V gene: TRBV7-9
CDR3 protein: ASSSGGKTQY

CDR3 length: 16
clone size: .
J gene: TRBJ2-2
V gene: TRBV27
CDR3 protein: ASSHTSGTSGATGELF

CDR3 length: 12
clone size: many
J gene: TRBJ2-3
V gene: TRBV12-3/TRBV12-4
CDR3 protein: ASSYLSRERAQY

CDR3 length: 12
clone size: .
J gene: TRBJ2-2
V gene: TRBV11-1
CDR3 protein: ASSLLTGLGELF

CDR3 length: 13
clone size: .
J gene: TRBJ1-5
V gene: TRBV20-1
CDR3 protein: SAHPTGTQGQPQH

CDR3 length: 13
clone size: .
J gene: TRBJ2-3
V gene: TRBV20-1
CDR3 protein: SARKGGGATDTQY

CDR3 length: 11
clone size: few
J gene: TRBJ1-5
V gene: TRBV14
CDR3 protein: ASSTRVDQPQH

CDR3 length: 12
clone size: .
J gene: TRBJ1-1
V gene: TRBV5-1
CDR3 protein: ASSLKSSNTEAF